These 7 T cell receptor beta chains originate from one sample sequenced in a study of blood T cell repertoires in COVID-19. The method was immunoSEQ multiplex PCR; TCRdb's version includes in-frame clones alone and lacks a portion of them. The sample shows 250,000 or so clones, just under 85% of them seen only once. Material for sequencing was peripheral blood. These receptors originate from a woman over 75 with acute or convalescent COVID-19.

V and J are TRBV7-2 and TRBJ2-1, with TRBD2 identical over 10 bases. J was trimmed by 4 bases and V by 4 bases; bases with no gene match: 4. CDR1 is SGHTA and CDR2 is FQGNSA in the germline V gene. The CDR3 spans 15 residues. CDR3 protein: CASSSAGGEYNEQFF. CDR3 bases: TGTGCCAGCAGCTCAGCGGGGGGGGAGTACAATGAGCAGTTCTTC.

The CDR3 DNA is TGTGCCAGCAGCCCGAGTAGCGGGACTTACGAGCAGTACTTC. Encoded protein: CASSPSSGTYEQYF. The rearrangement joins TRBV7-8 to TRBJ2-7; 8 bases agree with TRBD2. J lost 4 bases, V lost 5 bases, and 7 bases had no gene match. The germline V gene has CDR1 SGHVS and CDR2 FQNEAQ. The CDR3 is 14 amino acids.

This sequence joins TRBV19 and TRBJ1-5; the match to TRBD1 covers 7 bases. Germline V lookup: CDR1 LNHDA, CDR2 SQIVND (reference sequence). This CDR3 is built from 14 residues. Trimming cost V 6 bases and J 3 bases; bases outside gene matches: 5. The DNA for the CDR3 is TGTGCCAGTAGGTACGACAGGGCCAATCAGCCCCAGCATTTT. Its translation: CASRYDRANQPQHF.

J is TRBJ2-3 and V is TRBV7-3; 7 bases agree with TRBD2. With 4 bases clipped from V and 2 bases from J, the junction kept 9 bases outside the gene matches. From germline, CDR1 is SGHTA and CDR2 FQGTGA. The length of the CDR3 is 16 residues. The CDR3 DNA sequence: TGTGCCAGCAGCTCGGGACTATATTCGGCCACAGATACGCAGTATTTT. It yields the protein CASSSGLYSATDTQYF.

The chain links TRBV15 to TRBJ2-3; D uncertain. Germline lookup yields CDR1 LNHNV and CDR2 YYDKDF (reference sequence). Between the trimmed V and J ends, which lost 0 bases and 2 bases, there was a span of 6 bases. The CDR3 sequence is 14 residues long. The CDR3 protein is CATSRDADTDTQYF. In nucleotides, the CDR3 is TGTGCCACCAGCAGAGACGCAGACACAGATACGCAGTATTTT.

As concerns this clone: The same CDR3 can be traced to other DNA sequences in this sample. As DNA, the CDR3 is TGCGCCAGCAGCTTGGGCGGAAACACTGAAGCTTTCTTT. Encoded protein: CASSLGGNTEAFF. The chain links TRBV5-1 to TRBJ1-1; D is ambiguous. CDR3 length equals 13 residues. Trimming took off 0 bases at V and 2 bases at J, with 5 bases between the two ends. The V gene's germline CDR1 is SGHRS and CDR2 YFSETQ.

This clone showed up just a few times. The chain has TRBV6-1 and TRBJ1-3, with D possibly being TRBD1 (5 bases). The CDR3 spans 16 residues. The V end lost 3 bases, the J end lost 1 base, and 13 bases lay between the germline ends. Germline V gene lookup returns CDR1 MNHNS and CDR2 SASEGT. The CDR3 loop is CASSDPGGWSGNTIYF. The CDR3, as DNA: TGTGCCAGCAGTGACCCGGGGGGTTGGTCTGGAAACACCATATATTTT.